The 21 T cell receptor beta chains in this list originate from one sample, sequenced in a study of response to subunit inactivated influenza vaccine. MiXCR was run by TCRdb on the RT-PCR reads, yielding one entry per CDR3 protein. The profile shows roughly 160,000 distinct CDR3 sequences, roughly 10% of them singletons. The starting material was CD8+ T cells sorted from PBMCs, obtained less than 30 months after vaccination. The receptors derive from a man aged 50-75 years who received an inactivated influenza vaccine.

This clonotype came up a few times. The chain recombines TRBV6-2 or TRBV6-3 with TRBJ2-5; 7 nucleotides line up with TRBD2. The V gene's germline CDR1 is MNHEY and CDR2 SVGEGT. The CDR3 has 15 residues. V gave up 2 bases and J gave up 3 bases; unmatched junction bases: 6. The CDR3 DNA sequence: TGTGCCAGCAGTTACCTAGCGGAGAATGAAGAGACCCAGTACTTC. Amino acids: CASSYLAENEETQYF.

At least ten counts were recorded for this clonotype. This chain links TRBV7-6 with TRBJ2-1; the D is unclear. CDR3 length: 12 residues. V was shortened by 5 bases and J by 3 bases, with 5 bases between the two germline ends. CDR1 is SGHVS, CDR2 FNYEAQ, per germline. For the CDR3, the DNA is TGTGCCAGCAGCCAATACTACAATGAGCAGTTCTTC. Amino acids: CASSQYYNEQFF. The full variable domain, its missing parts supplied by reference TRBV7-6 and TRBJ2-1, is GAGVSQSPRYKVTKRGQDVALRCDPISGHVSLYWYRQALGQGPEFLTYFNYEAQQDKSGLPNDRFSAERPEGSISTLTIQRTEQRDSAMYRCASSQYYNEQFFGPGTRLTVL.

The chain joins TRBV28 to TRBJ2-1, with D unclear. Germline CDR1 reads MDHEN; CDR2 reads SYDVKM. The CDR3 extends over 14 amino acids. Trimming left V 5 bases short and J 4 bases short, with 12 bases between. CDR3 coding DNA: TGTGCCAGCAGTCCCCCAGAGAGTTACAATGAGCAGTTCTTC. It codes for CASSPPESYNEQFF.

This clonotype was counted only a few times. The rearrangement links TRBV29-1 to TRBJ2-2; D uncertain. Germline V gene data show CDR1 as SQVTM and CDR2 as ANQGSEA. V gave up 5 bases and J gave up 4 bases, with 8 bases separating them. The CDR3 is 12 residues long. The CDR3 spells CSVLLPTGELFF. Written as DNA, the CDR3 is TGCAGCGTTCTTTTACCCACCGGGGAGCTGTTTTTT.

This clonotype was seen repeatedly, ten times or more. The CDR3 coding sequence is TGCGCCAGCAGCCAAGACTGGGGCACTGAAGCTTTCTTT. As protein: CASSQDWGTEAFF. This chain uses TRBV4-3 with TRBJ1-1; D gene ambiguous. V lost 0 bases, J lost 4 bases, and 6 bases lay in between. The CDR3 loop spans 13 amino acids. CDR1 LGHNA and CDR2 YSLEER come from the germline V gene.

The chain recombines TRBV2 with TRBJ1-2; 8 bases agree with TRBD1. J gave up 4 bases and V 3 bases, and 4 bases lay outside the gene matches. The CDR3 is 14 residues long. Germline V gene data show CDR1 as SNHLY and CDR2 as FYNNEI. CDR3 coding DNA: TGTGCCAGCAGTGATCTTACAGGGGGCTATGGCTACACCTTC. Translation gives CASSDLTGGYGYTF.

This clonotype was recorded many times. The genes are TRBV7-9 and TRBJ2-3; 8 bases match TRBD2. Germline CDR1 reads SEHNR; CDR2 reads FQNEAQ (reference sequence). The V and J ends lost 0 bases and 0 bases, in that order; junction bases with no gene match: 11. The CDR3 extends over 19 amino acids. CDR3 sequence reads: CASSLASGDTYYSTDTQYF. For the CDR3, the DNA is TGTGCCAGCAGCTTAGCTAGCGGGGATACCTACTATAGCACAGATACGCAGTATTTT.

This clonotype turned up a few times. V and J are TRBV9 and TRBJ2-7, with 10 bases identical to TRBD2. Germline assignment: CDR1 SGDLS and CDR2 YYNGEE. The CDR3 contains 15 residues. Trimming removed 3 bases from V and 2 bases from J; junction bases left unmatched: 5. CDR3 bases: TGTGCCAGCAGCGAACTAGCGGGGAACACCTACGAGCAGTACTTC. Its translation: CASSELAGNTYEQYF.

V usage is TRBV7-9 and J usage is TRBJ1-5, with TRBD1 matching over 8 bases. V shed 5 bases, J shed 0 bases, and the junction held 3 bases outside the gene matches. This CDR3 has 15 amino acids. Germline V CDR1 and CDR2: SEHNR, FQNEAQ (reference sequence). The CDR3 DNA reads TGTGCCAGCAGCACAGGGACAGGTAGCAATCAGCCCCAGCATTTT. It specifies CASSTGTGSNQPQHF.

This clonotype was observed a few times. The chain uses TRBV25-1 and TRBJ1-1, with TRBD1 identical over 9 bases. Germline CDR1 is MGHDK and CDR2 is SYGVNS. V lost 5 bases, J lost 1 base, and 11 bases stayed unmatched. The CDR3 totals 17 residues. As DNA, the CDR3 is TGTGCCAGCAGTCCGGGACAGGGAGGAGACGGGAACACTGAAGCTTTCTTT. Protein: CASSPGQGGDGNTEAFF.

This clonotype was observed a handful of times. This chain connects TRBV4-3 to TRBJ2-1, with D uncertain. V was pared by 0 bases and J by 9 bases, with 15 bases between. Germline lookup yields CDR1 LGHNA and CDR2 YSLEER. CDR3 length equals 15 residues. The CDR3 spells CASSQDPGGAFEQFF. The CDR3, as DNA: TGCGCCAGCAGCCAAGATCCAGGCGGAGCTTTTGAGCAGTTCTTC.

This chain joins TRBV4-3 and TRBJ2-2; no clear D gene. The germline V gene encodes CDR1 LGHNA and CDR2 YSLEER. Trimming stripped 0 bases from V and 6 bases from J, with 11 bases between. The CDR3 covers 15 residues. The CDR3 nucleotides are TGCGCCAGCAGCCAAGAAGACCCACACGCCGGGGAGCTGTTTTTT. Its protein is CASSQEDPHAGELFF.

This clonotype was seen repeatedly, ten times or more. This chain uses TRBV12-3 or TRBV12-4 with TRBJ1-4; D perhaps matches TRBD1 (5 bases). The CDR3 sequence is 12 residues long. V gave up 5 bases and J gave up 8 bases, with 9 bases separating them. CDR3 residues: CASSPGTEKLFF. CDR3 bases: TGTGCCAGCAGTCCTGGGACCGAAAAACTGTTTTTT.

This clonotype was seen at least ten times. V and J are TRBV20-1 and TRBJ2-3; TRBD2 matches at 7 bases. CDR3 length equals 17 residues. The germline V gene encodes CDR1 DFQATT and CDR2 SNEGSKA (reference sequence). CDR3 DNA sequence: TGCAGCCCAGGCCTCGCGGGGGAGGACCCTTTCACAGATACGCAGTATTTT. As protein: CSPGLAGEDPFTDTQYF.

In DNA, the CDR3 is TGTGCCAGCAGCTTACCCCGGGGGGAACGGACCCTCTTCAATGAGCAGTTCTTC. Residues: CASSLPRGERTLFNEQFF. The chain links TRBV7-3 to TRBJ2-1; TRBD2 aligns across 7 bases. Germline trimming cut 2 bases from V and 6 bases from J; bases unmatched to any gene: 16. There are 18 residues in the CDR3. From germline, CDR1 is SGHTA and CDR2 FQGTGA.

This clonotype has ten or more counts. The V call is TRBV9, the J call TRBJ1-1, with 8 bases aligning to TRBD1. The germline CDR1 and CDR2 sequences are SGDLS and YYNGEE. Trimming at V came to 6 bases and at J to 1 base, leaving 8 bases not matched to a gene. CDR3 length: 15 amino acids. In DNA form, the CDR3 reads TGTGCCAGCAACCCTCTCGACAGGGGGAACACTGAAGCTTTCTTT. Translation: CASNPLDRGNTEAFF.

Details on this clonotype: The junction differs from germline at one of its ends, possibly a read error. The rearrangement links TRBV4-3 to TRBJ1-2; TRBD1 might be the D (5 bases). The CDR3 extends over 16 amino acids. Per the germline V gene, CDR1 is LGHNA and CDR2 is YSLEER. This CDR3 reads CAGSLKGRHSNYGYTF. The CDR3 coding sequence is TGCGCCGGCAGCCTTAAGGGGAGGCACTCTAACTATGGCTACACCTTC.

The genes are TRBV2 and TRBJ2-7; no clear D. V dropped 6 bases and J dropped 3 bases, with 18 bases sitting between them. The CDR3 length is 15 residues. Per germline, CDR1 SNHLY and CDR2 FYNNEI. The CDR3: CASSDFGGGLYEQYF. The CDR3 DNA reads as TGTGCCAGCAGCGACTTCGGTGGTGGCCTCTACGAGCAGTACTTC.

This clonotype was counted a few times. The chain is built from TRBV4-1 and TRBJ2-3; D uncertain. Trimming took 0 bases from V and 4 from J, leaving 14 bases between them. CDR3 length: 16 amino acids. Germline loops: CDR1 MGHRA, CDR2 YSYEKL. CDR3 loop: CASSQDGEGIADTQYF. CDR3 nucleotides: TGCGCCAGCAGCCAAGATGGAGAAGGCATTGCAGATACGCAGTATTTT.

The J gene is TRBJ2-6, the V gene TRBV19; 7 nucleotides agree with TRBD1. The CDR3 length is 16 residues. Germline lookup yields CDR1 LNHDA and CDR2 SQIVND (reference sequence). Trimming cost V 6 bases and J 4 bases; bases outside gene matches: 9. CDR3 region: CASRHGQVAGANVLTF. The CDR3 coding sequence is TGTGCCAGTAGGCATGGACAGGTGGCCGGGGCCAACGTCCTGACTTTC. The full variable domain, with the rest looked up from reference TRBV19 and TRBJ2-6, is DGGITQSPKYLFRKEGQNVTLSCEQNLNHDAMYWYRQDPGQGLRLIYYSQIVNDFQKGDIAEGYSVSREKKESFPLTVTSAQKNPTAFYLCASRHGQVAGANVLTFGAGSRLTVL.

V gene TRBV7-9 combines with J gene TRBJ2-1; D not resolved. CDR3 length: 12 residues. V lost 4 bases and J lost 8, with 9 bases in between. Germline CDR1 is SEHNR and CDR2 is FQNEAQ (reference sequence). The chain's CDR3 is CASSSRVDEQFF. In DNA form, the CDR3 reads TGTGCCAGCAGCTCTCGGGTGGATGAGCAGTTCTTC.